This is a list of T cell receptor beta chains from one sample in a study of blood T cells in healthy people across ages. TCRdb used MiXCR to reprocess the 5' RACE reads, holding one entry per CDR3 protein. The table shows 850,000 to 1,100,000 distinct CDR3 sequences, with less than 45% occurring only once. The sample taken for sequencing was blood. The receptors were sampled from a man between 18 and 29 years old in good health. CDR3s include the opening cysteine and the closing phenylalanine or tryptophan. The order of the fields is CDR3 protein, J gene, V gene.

cdr3_aa: CAWNVATTNEKLFF
j_call: TRBJ1-4
v_call: TRBV30

cdr3_aa: CASSLGQLGYTF
j_call: TRBJ1-2
v_call: TRBV12-3/TRBV12-4

cdr3_aa: CSASFEAGPSGAQYF
j_call: TRBJ2-3
v_call: TRBV20-1

cdr3_aa: CSAVTAANYGYTF
j_call: TRBJ1-2
v_call: TRBV29-1

cdr3_aa: CASSQERDRGVRNEQFF
j_call: TRBJ2-1
v_call: TRBV14

cdr3_aa: CATSRDRRPEAFF
j_call: TRBJ1-1
v_call: TRBV15

cdr3_aa: CSARNDAEAFF
j_call: TRBJ1-1
v_call: TRBV20-1

cdr3_aa: CASSQAATSNQPQHF
j_call: TRBJ1-5
v_call: TRBV4-2

cdr3_aa: CASSVPGGVTGELFF
j_call: TRBJ2-2
v_call: TRBV7-2

cdr3_aa: CATSSPIGTANYGYTF
j_call: TRBJ1-2
v_call: TRBV15

cdr3_aa: CASSLGAQKEAFF
j_call: TRBJ1-1
v_call: TRBV27

cdr3_aa: CASSLAPLNTEAFF
j_call: TRBJ1-1
v_call: TRBV5-1

cdr3_aa: CASSPRGPNTEAFF
j_call: TRBJ1-1
v_call: TRBV4-1

cdr3_aa: CSASTGPRVSEQFF
j_call: TRBJ2-1
v_call: TRBV20-1

cdr3_aa: CASSYRQGAYNEQFF
j_call: TRBJ2-1
v_call: TRBV7-9

cdr3_aa: CASSQDPTTTHEQYF
j_call: -
v_call: TRBV4-2

cdr3_aa: CSAPRTGPNTEAFF
j_call: TRBJ1-1
v_call: TRBV20-1

cdr3_aa: CASRPTGHEQYF
j_call: TRBJ2-7
v_call: TRBV2

cdr3_aa: CASSLGLSGGADPDTQYF
j_call: TRBJ2-3
v_call: TRBV5-1

cdr3_aa: CASSQLGTRFPETQYF
j_call: TRBJ2-5
v_call: TRBV7-9

cdr3_aa: CASGTAGGQQAFF
j_call: TRBJ1-1
v_call: TRBV12-5

cdr3_aa: CASSLGSLGTDTQYF
j_call: TRBJ2-3
v_call: TRBV12-3/TRBV12-4

cdr3_aa: CASSQDRWGASGKPSTDTQYF
j_call: TRBJ2-3
v_call: TRBV4-3

cdr3_aa: CASSLGQAQFF
j_call: TRBJ2-1
v_call: TRBV12-3/TRBV12-4

cdr3_aa: CASSYQAGGRAEQFF
j_call: TRBJ2-1
v_call: TRBV6-5

cdr3_aa: CASSQGDTSFYSYEQYF
j_call: -
v_call: TRBV4-1

cdr3_aa: CAISESSGASNQPQHF
j_call: TRBJ1-5
v_call: TRBV10-3

cdr3_aa: CASSLGLAGRNEQFF
j_call: TRBJ2-1
v_call: TRBV12-3/TRBV12-4

cdr3_aa: CSVTGTGLGHGYTF
j_call: TRBJ1-2
v_call: TRBV29-1

cdr3_aa: CASSIHRTGEAFF
j_call: TRBJ1-1
v_call: TRBV7-2

cdr3_aa: CASSYSRTEPRQETQYF
j_call: TRBJ2-5
v_call: TRBV6-2/TRBV6-3

cdr3_aa: CASSRSTMGYTF
j_call: TRBJ1-2
v_call: TRBV12-3/TRBV12-4

cdr3_aa: CASSPFHGGRNTEAFF
j_call: TRBJ1-1
v_call: TRBV6-6

cdr3_aa: CASSPLRGELFF
j_call: TRBJ2-2
v_call: TRBV12-3/TRBV12-4

cdr3_aa: CASSQGIRDRPSTDTGELFF
j_call: TRBJ2-2
v_call: TRBV4-2

cdr3_aa: CASSRRSASTDTQYF
j_call: TRBJ2-3
v_call: TRBV4-3

cdr3_aa: CASSPTGRYNQYQHF
j_call: TRBJ1-5
v_call: TRBV16

cdr3_aa: CASSTGDNLYEQYF
j_call: TRBJ2-7
v_call: TRBV5-1

cdr3_aa: CASSFTSGGNQETQYF
j_call: TRBJ2-5
v_call: TRBV5-1

cdr3_aa: CASSGGPYNEQFF
j_call: TRBJ2-1
v_call: TRBV7-9

cdr3_aa: CASGNRGRVETQYF
j_call: TRBJ2-5
v_call: TRBV27

cdr3_aa: CASSEAGPNTGELFF
j_call: TRBJ2-2
v_call: TRBV6-1

cdr3_aa: CATRTGYGHTF
j_call: TRBJ1-2
v_call: TRBV6-5

cdr3_aa: CASTRVDATNEKLFF
j_call: TRBJ1-4
v_call: TRBV28

cdr3_aa: CASSLPGQPNYGYTF
j_call: TRBJ1-2
v_call: TRBV5-8

cdr3_aa: CASSLKGSYNEQFF
j_call: TRBJ2-1
v_call: TRBV9

cdr3_aa: CASSPPTSGGAVDTQYF
j_call: TRBJ2-3
v_call: TRBV5-5

cdr3_aa: CASSRQGGYYGYTF
j_call: TRBJ1-2
v_call: TRBV6-5